This T cell receptor beta chain comes out of a study of T cell changes during pregnancy in multiple sclerosis. The repertoire was sequenced with immunoSEQ multiplex PCR; TCRdb's copy has only in-frame clones and lacks some. The data contain tens of thousands of clones, roughly nine tenths of them singletons. V lost 2 bases, J lost 8 bases, and 15 bases lay in between. Germline CDR1 GTSNPN, CDR2 SVGIG (reference sequence). The CDR3 loop spans 13 amino acids. The sequencing here drew on peripheral blood, taken in the first trimester of pregnancy. This chain joins TRBV30 and TRBJ1-2; maybe TRBD1 (5 bases). This TCR was sampled from a female donor with multiple sclerosis, enrolled in a pregnancy study. The CDR3 bases are TGTGCCTGGAGTACGCCGGGGAGGGGAGGCTACACCTTC. Protein sequence: CAWSTPGRGGYTF.